A single sample is the source of the 7 T cell receptor beta chains below, sequenced in a study of cytomegalovirus exposure and HLA in healthy donors. This PCR relied on a set of 60 Vbeta primers and 13 Jbeta primers. The data were produced by immunoSEQ multiplex PCR, yet TCRdb's version contains in-frame clones alone and is incomplete. This table holds around 260,000 clones, about four fifths found once. The specimen sequenced was PBMCs. The receptor source for this set is a girl aged 2-9 years in good health and CMV-seronegative.

V gene TRBV6-6 combines with J gene TRBJ2-1; tentative D call: TRBD2 (6 bases). Germline-derived CDR1 and CDR2 are MNHNY and SVGAGI (reference sequence). The CDR3 is 15 residues long. The V end lost 1 base, the J end lost 7 bases, and 14 bases lay between the germline ends. CDR3 amino acids: CASSYFLVGGNEQFF. The CDR3 DNA follows: TGTGCCAGCAGTTACTTTCTAGTTGGGGGGAATGAGCAGTTCTTC.

V and J are TRBV6-5 and TRBJ1-2, with 7 bases lining up with TRBD1. The V gene's germline CDR1 is MNHEY and CDR2 SVGAGI. The CDR3 spans 14 residues. V was pared by 6 bases and J by 3 bases, with 7 bases of the junction left unmatched. CDR3 residues: CASSTVGTDYGYTF. CDR3 coding DNA: TGTGCCAGCAGCACTGTCGGGACAGACTATGGCTACACCTTC.

V gene TRBV20-1 combines with J gene TRBJ2-7; D gene uncertain. Looked up from germline, CDR1 is DFQATT and CDR2 is SNEGSKA (reference sequence). There are 11 residues in the CDR3. V lost 3 bases and J 1 base, leaving 4 bases between the germline ends. The CDR3 is CSASASYEQYF. The CDR3 bases are TGCAGTGCTAGTGCGTCCTACGAGCAGTACTTC.

This chain uses TRBV6-5 with TRBJ2-5; the match to TRBD2 covers 12 bases. The J call could be wrong; TRBJ2-7 is a better fit for the DNA end. The CDR3 spans 15 residues. Germline CDR1 MNHEY, CDR2 SVGAGI. The DNA for the CDR3 is TGTGCCAGCAGTTCGACTAGCGGGAGTTTGTACGAGCAGTACTTC. Translated: CASSSTSGSLYEQYF.

The chain couples TRBV7-8 to TRBJ1-5; the match to TRBD1 covers 7 bases. The V segment lost 5 bases and the J segment 5 bases; nucleotides outside the gene matches: 18. This CDR3 comprises 18 residues. Germline values: CDR1 SGHVS, CDR2 FQNEAQ. The CDR3 is CASSQRTGFAKGDQPQHF. The CDR3 DNA sequence: TGTGCCAGCAGCCAGAGGACAGGCTTCGCCAAGGGGGATCAGCCCCAGCATTTT.

V gene TRBV9 combines with J gene TRBJ1-2, with D possibly being TRBD1 (6 bases). V was trimmed by 3 bases and J by 4 bases, leaving 16 bases between them. CDR3 length: 15 residues. In germline, CDR1 is SGDLS, CDR2 YYNGEE. The CDR3 DNA follows: TGTGCCAGCAGCGGGTCGGACAGAGTCCGCTATGGCTACACCTTC. Translated, it gives CASSGSDRVRYGYTF.

The chain joins TRBV27 to TRBJ2-7; 7 bases map to TRBD2. V dropped 5 bases and J dropped 3; count of bases not matched to a gene: 7. CDR1 is MNHEY and CDR2 is SMNVEV in the germline V gene (reference sequence). CDR3 length: 14 amino acids. CDR3 nucleotides: TGTGCCAGCAGTCTAAGCGGGAAACGCTACGAGCAGTACTTC. Translated, it gives CASSLSGKRYEQYF.